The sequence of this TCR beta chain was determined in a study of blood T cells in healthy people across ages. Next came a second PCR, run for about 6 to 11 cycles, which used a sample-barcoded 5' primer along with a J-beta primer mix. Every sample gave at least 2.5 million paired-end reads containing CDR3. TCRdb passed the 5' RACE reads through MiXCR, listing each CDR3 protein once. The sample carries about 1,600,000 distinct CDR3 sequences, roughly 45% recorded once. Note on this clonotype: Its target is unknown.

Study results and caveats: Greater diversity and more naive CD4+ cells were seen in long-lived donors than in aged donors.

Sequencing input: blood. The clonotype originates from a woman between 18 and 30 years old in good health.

Here the CDR3 DNA reads TGTGCCTGGAGTTCCCGGCGGGGACAGGGGGCGTTTGGCCGTATAGCCAAAAACATTCAGTACTTC. It codes for CAWSSRRGQGAFGRIAKNIQYF. V and J are TRBV30 and TRBJ2-4, with 12 bases that match TRBD1. Germline CDR1 GTSNPN, CDR2 SVGIG (reference sequence). The CDR3 has 22 residues. The V segment lost 2 bases and the J segment 0 bases; nucleotides outside the gene matches: 20.